The rows below give T cell receptor beta chains drawn from one sample of a study of PD-L1 blockade in urothelial cancer. TCRdb keeps only in-frame clones here, not all; method: immunoSEQ multiplex PCR. The table records more than 45,000 clones, approximately 78% of them present only once. This material consisted of PBMCs, taken around atezolizumab (anti-PD-L1) treatment. Receptor source: a man aged 50 or older with urothelial cancer. Each CDR3 is given with its conserved first and last residue.

>TRBJ1-1|TRBV5-1
CASSLLAGTNTEAFF
>TRBJ1-5|TRBV15
CATSRDPDLSNQPQHF
>TRBJ2-3|TRBV12-2
CASRPTGFFTDTQYF
>TRBJ1-3|TRBV7-3
CASSPAGGFGNTIYF
>TRBJ2-2|TRBV5-4
CASSLGPLQVGGTGELFF
>TRBJ1-6|TRBV21-1
CAEKDSYNSPLHF
>TRBJ1-5|TRBV28
CATLLREQPQHF
>TRBJ2-2|TRBV29-1
CSVSSGIHTGELFF
>TRBJ1-2|TRBV7-2
CASSLNRGPYGYTF
>TRBJ2-5|TRBV15
CATSRDWRLETQYF
>TRBJ1-2|TRBV30
CASYEAGRVLSGYTF
>TRBJ2-7|TRBV30
CAWDSGVSYEQYF
>TRBJ2-7|TRBV2
CASKVSAGRSSYEQYF
>TRBJ1-4|TRBV9
CASSVGVGQGGVKLFF
>TRBJ1-4|TRBV27
CASSSRQGARAVTNEKLFF
>TRBJ2-1|TRBV19
CASSSLPGLYEQFF
>TRBJ1-1|TRBV6-5
CASRGQGGGTEAFF
>TRBJ1-5|TRBV6-1
CASSPVEGVQPQHF
>TRBJ2-1|TRBV5-1
CASSLAGGRSYNEQFF
>TRBJ2-1|TRBV29-1
CSVLSRTGSYNEQFF
>TRBJ1-3|TRBV4-2
CASSQLDSSGNTIYF
>TRBJ2-1|TRBV7-6
CASSLGLAGSDEQFF
>TRBJ2-2|TRBV2
CASSKNRGAGELFF
>TRBJ1-4|TRBV5-5
CASSPRAFANEKLFF
>TRBJ1-1|TRBV19
CASSIARNTEAFF
>TRBJ2-1|TRBV14
CASSQTSGGVRASNEQFF
>TRBJ2-1|TRBV15
CATSRDAAGEQFF
>TRBJ1-2|TRBV4-1
CASSHRDRANYGYTF
>TRBJ2-6|TRBV19
CASSSDRSSGANVLTF
>TRBJ1-4|TRBV6-5
CASRGQEGEKLFF
>TRBJ1-5|TRBV4-1
CASSQDHYSGLGNQPQHF
>TRBJ1-3|TRBV28
CASSLRTNALGNTIYF
>TRBJ1-1|TRBV6-1
CASSEGTGLNTEAFF
>TRBJ2-7|TRBV19
CASRRTSGYEQYF
>TRBJ1-2|TRBV7-8
CASSQDLDRGVYGYTF
>TRBJ2-5|TRBV27
CASRPTSGGEETQYF
>TRBJ1-5|TRBV15
CATSRDPRDSSNQPQHF
>TRBJ2-5|TRBV28
CASSSSGRETQYF
>TRBJ2-2|TRBV29-1
CSVGTGGIGELFF
>TRBJ2-1|TRBV6-1
CASSLAGAGGYEQFF
>TRBJ2-3|TRBV15
CATSRETGGADTQYF
>TRBJ2-3|TRBV5-1
CASSEGLAGSTDTQYF
>TRBJ2-1|TRBV7-2
CASSDSGVSYNEQFF
>TRBJ1-1|TRBV15
CATSGGRTGWYTEAFF
>TRBJ1-4|TRBV7-9
CASSSITGGQGEKLFF
>TRBJ2-2|TRBV28
CASSEVRQGGTGELFF
>TRBJ2-7|TRBV5-4
CASSPGTSGSFYEQYF
>TRBJ2-3|TRBV19
CASSTWQGLAGNTDTQYF
>TRBJ2-2|TRBV7-2
CASSLQGVPGELFF
>TRBJ1-5|TRBV28
CASRLEEPNQPQHF
>TRBJ2-2|TRBV18
CASSPRVTANTGELFF
>TRBJ1-5|TRBV28
CASSLGGQYNQPQHF
>TRBJ2-1|TRBV5-1
CASSSPSSVYNEQFF